A single sample is the source of the 20 T cell receptor beta chains below, sequenced in a study of Graves' ophthalmopathy and Graves' hyperthyroidism. RNA transcripts served as template for amplifying TCR beta CDR3 sequences. HTBI primers were used in a first-round RT-PCR, which preceded a second-round multiplex PCR. TCRdb re-called the multiplex PCR reads through MiXCR, storing one row per CDR3 protein. Among about 620,000 distinct CDR3 sequences listed, about 20% were seen once. Material for sequencing was peripheral blood. These receptors came from a woman under 30 with stable Graves' hyperthyroidism. Some clones in this sample may be carry-over from other donors' samples.

This clonotype was picked up many times. The chain joins TRBV12-5 to TRBJ2-7; D is possibly TRBD2 (5 bases). CDR1 is LGHNT, CDR2 FRNRAP, per germline. This CDR3 contains 13 residues. Here the CDR3 DNA reads TGTGCCACCCTCGGGATAAGTTCCTACGAGCAGTACTTC. Its translation is CATLGISSYEQYF.

This clonotype was observed a few times. The chain combines TRBV6-4 with TRBJ1-3; no definite D call. Trimming removed 6 bases from V and 1 base from J, with 28 bases in between. Germline CDR1 reads MRHNA; CDR2 reads SNTAGT. The CDR3 totals 20 residues. The CDR3 region has the DNA TGTGCCAGCAGCGACCGAAGATCGGCAGCCGCCTTCTCTTCTGGAAACACCATATATTTT. It yields the protein CASSDRRSAAAFSSGNTIYF.

The chain couples TRBV20-1 to TRBJ2-7, with 10 bases aligning to TRBD2. The trim removed 6 bases at V and 4 bases at J, leaving 9 bases unmatched. The CDR3 runs 14 residues. Germline loops: CDR1 DFQATT, CDR2 SNEGSKA (reference sequence). The CDR3 sequence is CSATIAGGFYEQYF. The DNA for the CDR3 is TGCAGTGCCACCATAGCGGGGGGTTTTTACGAGCAGTACTTC.

The chain recombines TRBV6-4 with TRBJ2-5; D unresolved. This CDR3 spans 13 amino acids. The V gene's germline CDR1 is MRHNA and CDR2 SNTAGT. The V end lost 8 bases, the J end lost 2 bases, and 12 bases lay between the germline ends. The CDR3 spells CASGRLYQETQYF. CDR3 in DNA: TGTGCCAGCGGTAGACTGTATCAAGAGACCCAGTACTTC.

This clonotype was seen more than once but under ten times. Its ends do not fully match the called genes, so a read error is possible. The rearrangement uses TRBV5-1 and TRBJ1-1; D uncertain. Germline loops: CDR1 SGHRS, CDR2 YFSETQ. This CDR3 is 13 amino acids long. CDR3 nucleotide sequence: TGCGCCAGCAGCAATACAATGAACACTGATGCTTTCTTT. Translation: CASSNTMNTDAFF.

This clonotype was observed a single time. J is TRBJ2-5 and V is TRBV19; the D call may be TRBD1 or TRBD2 (5 bases each). V shed 5 bases and J shed 5 bases, with 12 bases lying between them. Germline V lookup: CDR1 LNHDA, CDR2 SQIVND (reference sequence). This CDR3 has 13 amino acids. The CDR3 sequence: CASSLGPWETQYF. The CDR3 DNA is TGTGCCAGTAGTTTGGGACCCTGGGAGACCCAGTACTTC. Filled out from reference TRBV19 and TRBJ2-5, the complete variable domain reads DGGITQSPKYLFRKEGQNVTLSCEQNLNHDAMYWYRQDPGQGLRLIYYSQIVNDFQKGDIAEGYSVSREKKESFPLTVTSAQKNPTAFYLCASSLGPWETQYFGPGTRLLVL.

The rearrangement uses TRBV7-6 and TRBJ2-7, with 8 bases lining up with TRBD1. The CDR3 covers 18 residues. V lost 1 base and J lost 2; bases outside the gene matches: 13. Germline values: CDR1 SGHVS, CDR2 FNYEAQ. As DNA, the CDR3 is TGTGCCAGCAGCTTAGGGCTTGCAGGGGGCCAATCTGCCTACGAGCAGTACTTC. It specifies CASSLGLAGGQSAYEQYF.

A few counts support this clonotype. The V call is TRBV4-3, the J call TRBJ2-5; maybe TRBD2 (5 bases). From germline, CDR1 is LGHNA and CDR2 YSLEER. The CDR3 is made up of 16 amino acids. The ends were cut back, 0 bases at V and 4 bases at J, with 15 bases in the middle. The CDR3 DNA reads as TGCGCCAGCAGCCAAGATCTCGAGGGATCGGTAGAGACCCAGTACTTC. Its protein product is CASSQDLEGSVETQYF.

The chain carries TRBV28 and TRBJ1-5; 7 nucleotides match TRBD1. Germline loops: CDR1 MDHEN, CDR2 SYDVKM. V shed 6 bases, J shed 7 bases, and the junction held 9 bases outside the gene matches. CDR3 size: 14 residues. The CDR3 region has the DNA TGTGCCAGCAGCCAAAGACAGGGCCGGCAGCCCCAGCATTTT. Translating gives CASSQRQGRQPQHF.

This rearrangement joins TRBV6-4 to TRBJ1-2; no clear D. V shed 6 bases and J shed 5 bases, with 16 bases lying between them. The CDR3 covers 14 residues. The V gene's germline CDR1 is MRHNA and CDR2 SNTAGT. CDR3 sequence (DNA): TGTGCCAGCAGCTATTCGTCGGATATTTATGGCTACACCTTC. This gives the protein CASSYSSDIYGYTF.

This clonotype was detected ten times or more. A read error is possible here, since a much larger clone lies one base away. This chain joins TRBV7-8 and TRBJ1-5, with D unresolved. Trimming shortened V by 1 base and J by 4 bases, and 5 bases separated the two germline ends. The CDR3 has 13 residues. In germline, CDR1 is SGHVS, CDR2 FQNEAQ. Here the CDR3 reads CASSLGENQPQHF. CDR3 nucleotides: TGTGCCAGCAGCTTAGGGGAAAATCAGCCCCAGCATTTT.

This rearrangement joins TRBV6-1 to TRBJ1-1; D not resolved. CDR1 and CDR2 (germline): MNHNS, SASEGT. Trimming took 1 base from V and 3 from J, leaving 12 bases between them. This CDR3 comprises 15 residues. The CDR3 nucleotides read TGTGCCAGCAGTGAAGATTGGGGATATGACACTGAAGCTTTCTTT. It is translated as CASSEDWGYDTEAFF.

The table lists this clonotype with many counts. The chain has TRBV25-1 and TRBJ1-1; maybe TRBD1 (5 bases). Trimming removed 7 bases at V and 8 bases at J, with 14 bases between. The CDR3 runs 12 residues. Germline CDR1 reads MGHDK; CDR2 reads SYGVNS. The CDR3: CASIPDRGEAFF. DNA for the CDR3: TGTGCCAGCATCCCGGATCGGGGGGAAGCTTTCTTT.

The chain links TRBV7-8 to TRBJ1-1, with 7 bases fitting TRBD1. This CDR3 comprises 15 residues. The trim removed 5 bases at V and 1 base at J, leaving 7 bases unmatched. Per germline, CDR1 SGHVS and CDR2 FQNEAQ. CDR3 bases: TGTGCCAGCAGCAGGGGGCTAGGAAGGAACACTGAAGCTTTCTTT. Translation gives CASSRGLGRNTEAFF.

This clonotype was picked up many times. A much larger clone differs from this one at a single base, so this may be a read error. The rearrangement uses TRBV9 and TRBJ1-1; TRBD1 might be the D (6 bases). V gave up 3 bases and J gave up 1 base, with 7 bases separating them. The length of the CDR3 is 13 residues. Germline V lookup: CDR1 SGDLS, CDR2 YYNGEE. The CDR3 spells CASSGGQNTEAFF. In DNA form, the CDR3 reads TGTGCCAGCAGCGGGGGACAGAACACTGAAGCTTTCTTT.

This clonotype occurred many times. This CDR3 reads CAISERGQGIVPSGANVLTF. In nucleotides, the CDR3 is TGTGCCATCAGTGAGAGAGGGCAGGGAATCGTCCCATCTGGGGCCAACGTCCTGACTTTC. The J gene is TRBJ2-6, the V gene TRBV10-3; D could derive from TRBD1 or TRBD2 (5 bases each). CDR3 length: 20 amino acids. Trimming took off 2 bases at V and 1 base at J, with 21 bases between the two ends. Germline V gene sequence: CDR1 ENHRY, CDR2 SYGVKD.

The sample holds a few counts of this clonotype. The chain couples TRBV24-1 to TRBJ2-5, with D tentatively TRBD2 (6 bases). The germline gives CDR1 KGHDR, CDR2 SFDVKD. Trimming left V 7 bases short and J 5 bases short, with 16 bases between. The CDR3 spans 14 residues. CDR3 amino acids: CATRGPGVGETQYF. In DNA form, the CDR3 reads TGTGCCACCAGGGGACCGGGAGTCGGGGAGACCCAGTACTTC.

In this sample, this clonotype turned up many times. The rearrangement joins TRBV18 to TRBJ1-1, with a tentative D call TRBD1 (5 bases). Deletions cut 5 bases from V and 3 bases from J, with 16 bases between. There are 15 residues in the CDR3. Germline assignment: CDR1 KGHSH and CDR2 LQKENI. CDR3 DNA sequence: TGTGCCAGCTCATTGTGGGACGCAGAGGACACTGAAGCTTTCTTT. The encoded protein is CASSLWDAEDTEAFF.

This clonotype was counted many times. The rearrangement joins TRBV28 to TRBJ1-2; maybe TRBD1 (5 bases). The length of the CDR3 is 16 residues. The V gene's germline CDR1 is MDHEN and CDR2 SYDVKM. V lost 6 bases and J 0 bases, leaving 17 bases between the germline ends. This CDR3 reads CASSEAWRGANYGYTF. The DNA of the CDR3 is TGTGCCAGCAGCGAAGCTTGGAGGGGTGCTAACTATGGCTACACCTTC.

This clonotype was counted between two and nine times. The genes are TRBV5-5 and TRBJ2-7; TRBD1 might be the D (5 bases). Germline lookup yields CDR1 SGHKS and CDR2 YYEKEE (reference sequence). Deletions cut 4 bases from V and 6 bases from J, with 17 bases between. There are 14 residues in the CDR3. For the CDR3, the DNA is TGTGCCAGCAGCCTCCAGACAGCCTACTTCGAGCAGTACTTC. Translation gives CASSLQTAYFEQYF.